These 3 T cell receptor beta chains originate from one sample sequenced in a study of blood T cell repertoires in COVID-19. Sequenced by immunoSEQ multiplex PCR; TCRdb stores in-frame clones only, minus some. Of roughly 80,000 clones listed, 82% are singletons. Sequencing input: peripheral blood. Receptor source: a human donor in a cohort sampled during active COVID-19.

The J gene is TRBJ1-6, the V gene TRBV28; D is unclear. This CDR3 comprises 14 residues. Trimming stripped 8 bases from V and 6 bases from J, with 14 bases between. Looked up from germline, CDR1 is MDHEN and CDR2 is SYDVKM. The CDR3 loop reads CASGAEGFNSPLHF. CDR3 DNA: TGTGCCAGCGGTGCCGAGGGCTTTAATTCACCCCTCCACTTT.

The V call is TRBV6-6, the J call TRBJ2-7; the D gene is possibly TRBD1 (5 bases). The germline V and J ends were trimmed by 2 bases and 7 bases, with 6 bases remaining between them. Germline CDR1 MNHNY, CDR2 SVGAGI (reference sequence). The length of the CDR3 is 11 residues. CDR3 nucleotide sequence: TGTGCCAGCAGTTACCGACAGGAGCAGTACTTC. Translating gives CASSYRQEQYF.

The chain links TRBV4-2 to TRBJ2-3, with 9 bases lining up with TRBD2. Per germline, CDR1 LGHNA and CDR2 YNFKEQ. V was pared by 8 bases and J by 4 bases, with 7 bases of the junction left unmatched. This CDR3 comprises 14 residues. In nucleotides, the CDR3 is TGTGCCAGCCGGAGTAGCGGGGGCGCAGATACGCAGTATTTT. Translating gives CASRSSGGADTQYF.